The 19 T cell receptor beta chains in this list originate from one sample, sequenced in a study of blood T cell repertoires in COVID-19. TCRdb's copy holds only in-frame clones and misses some; the assay was immunoSEQ multiplex PCR. In the table there are 150,000 or so clones, 87% of which are singletons. The sequencing sample was made of peripheral blood. The receptor source for this set is a woman aged 70-85 years with COVID-19, enrolled during active disease.

This sequence joins TRBV6-8 and TRBJ1-6, with TRBD1 matching over 9 bases. Germline V gene lookup returns CDR1 MNHGY and CDR2 SAAAGT. The CDR3 is made up of 17 amino acids. V shed 0 bases, J shed 10 bases, and the junction held 10 bases outside the gene matches. CDR3 protein: CASSYSIRDRVRSPLHF. Here the CDR3 DNA reads TGTGCCAGCAGTTACTCGATTAGGGACAGGGTCCGCTCACCCCTCCACTTT.

V and J are TRBV27 and TRBJ1-5; 9 bases align to TRBD1. The CDR3 is 16 amino acids. Germline values: CDR1 MNHEY, CDR2 SMNVEV (reference sequence). V trimming: 2 bases; J trimming: 5 bases; junction bases outside the gene matches: 7. CDR3 residues: CASSLRSTGGDQPQHF. The CDR3 coding sequence is TGTGCCAGCAGTTTAAGATCGACAGGGGGAGATCAGCCCCAGCATTTT.

The chain combines TRBV5-1 with TRBJ1-4; 10 bases align to TRBD1. Trimming took 5 bases from V and 7 from J; bases not matched to a gene: 2. CDR1 is SGHRS, CDR2 YFSETQ, per germline. This CDR3 is 13 amino acids long. Here the CDR3 DNA reads TGCGCCAGCAGGGGACAGGGGCCTGAAAAACTGTTTTTT. As protein: CASRGQGPEKLFF.

The J gene is TRBJ1-6, the V gene TRBV3-1 (or the pseudogene TRBV3-2), with TRBD1 matching over 7 bases. This CDR3 is 16 amino acids long. V was clipped by 4 bases and J by 14 bases; unmatched bases: 17. Germline V CDR1 and CDR2: LGHDT, YNNKEL (reference sequence). The CDR3 coding sequence is TGTGCCAGCAGCCTAGCGGAGCGGACAGGTCTATTAACCCTCCACTTT. It specifies CASSLAERTGLLTLHF.

The CDR3: CASSLSWAGRDYNEQFF. CDR3 DNA: TGTGCCAGCAGTTTATCTTGGGCGGGCCGGGATTACAATGAGCAGTTCTTC. The chain employs TRBV27 and TRBJ2-1, with D maybe TRBD2 (5 bases). The germline CDR1 and CDR2 sequences are MNHEY and SMNVEV (reference sequence). The CDR3 contains 17 residues. Trimming removed 0 bases from V and 4 bases from J, with 16 bases in between.

V usage is TRBV15 and J usage is TRBJ1-5, with TRBD1 matching over 7 bases. From germline, CDR1 is LNHNV and CDR2 YYDKDF (reference sequence). V trimming: 0 bases; J trimming: 5 bases; junction bases outside the gene matches: 4. The length of the CDR3 is 15 residues. CDR3: CATSREGRGDQPQHF. Written as DNA, the CDR3 is TGTGCCACCAGCAGAGAGGGCAGGGGGGATCAGCCCCAGCATTTT.

This clone was seen a single time. The chain is built from TRBV4-1 and TRBJ2-6; perhaps TRBD2 as D (6 bases). V was pared by 3 bases and J by 0 bases, with 15 bases between. CDR1 is MGHRA and CDR2 is YSYEKL in the germline V gene. CDR3 length: 18 amino acids. CDR3 residues: CASSQGPFGSSGANVLTF. The CDR3 DNA reads as TGCGCCAGCAGCCAGGGACCCTTCGGGAGCTCTGGGGCCAACGTCCTGACTTTC.

The J gene is TRBJ1-1, the V gene TRBV12-3 or TRBV12-4, with TRBD1 matching 7 bases. The CDR3 runs to 13 residues. V trimming: 7 bases; J trimming: 8 bases; junction bases outside the gene matches: 10. This chain's CDR3 is CASNPDRAAEAFF. CDR3 DNA sequence: TGTGCCAGCAACCCCGACAGGGCGGCCGAAGCTTTCTTT.

The genes are TRBV19 and TRBJ2-1; TRBD2 might be the D (6 bases). CDR1 is LNHDA and CDR2 is SQIVND in the germline V gene (reference sequence). This CDR3 comprises 17 residues. V was pared by 4 bases and J by 2 bases, with 18 bases between. In DNA, the CDR3 is TGTGCCAGTAGTACCCTCGGGATGCGGGAACCCTACAATGAGCAGTTCTTC. As protein: CASSTLGMREPYNEQFF.

The chain joins TRBV27 to TRBJ2-5; 9 bases agree with TRBD1. Germline V CDR1 and CDR2: MNHEY, SMNVEV (reference sequence). The V segment lost 3 bases and the J segment 5 bases; nucleotides outside the gene matches: 7. The CDR3 sequence is 15 residues long. The CDR3 region is CASSFNTGGAETQYF. The CDR3 coding sequence is TGTGCCAGCAGTTTTAATACAGGGGGCGCGGAGACCCAGTACTTC.

This chain links TRBV5-1 with TRBJ1-1; TRBD1 matches at 8 bases. This CDR3 contains 16 residues. The V and J ends lost 6 bases and 0 bases, in that order; junction bases with no gene match: 10. Germline V gene sequence: CDR1 SGHRS, CDR2 YFSETQ. The DNA for the CDR3 is TGCGCCAGCACCCAGGGCGGGACAGGCCTGAACACTGAAGCTTTCTTT. It codes for CASTQGGTGLNTEAFF. The full variable domain, completed using reference TRBV5-1 and TRBJ1-1, is KAGVTQTPRYLIKTRGQQVTLSCSPISGHRSVSWYQQTPGQGLQFLFEYFSETQRNKGNFPGRFSGRQFSNSRSEMNVSTLELGDSALYLCASTQGGTGLNTEAFFGQGTRLTVV.

This chain links TRBV5-1 with TRBJ1-5, with unresolved D. The CDR3 sequence is 13 residues long. CDR1 and CDR2 from the germline V gene are SGHRS and YFSETQ. Trimming stripped 0 bases from V and 3 bases from J, with 4 bases between. CDR3 bases: TGCGCCAGCAGCTTGGCCTACAATCAGCCCCAGCATTTT. Residues: CASSLAYNQPQHF.

The rearrangement joins TRBV7-2 to TRBJ2-7; 7 bases align to TRBD1. Losses at the gene ends were 0 bases for V and 4 bases for J; bases not matched to a gene: 3. Germline values: CDR1 SGHTA, CDR2 FQGNSA. The CDR3 is made up of 14 amino acids. The CDR3 loop reads CASSLAQGVYEQYF. CDR3 DNA: TGTGCCAGCAGCTTAGCGCAGGGGGTTTACGAGCAGTACTTC.

V usage is TRBV3-1 (or the pseudogene TRBV3-2) and J usage is TRBJ1-1; unclear D gene. The CDR3 covers 16 residues. V was cut by 3 bases and J by 2 bases, with 16 bases left in between. Germline lookup yields CDR1 LGHDT and CDR2 YNNKEL (reference sequence). CDR3 DNA sequence: TGTGCCAGCAGCCAGCCAGGCCGCGGGAGAAACACTGAAGCTTTCTTT. It yields the protein CASSQPGRGRNTEAFF.

The rearrangement links TRBV30 to TRBJ2-7, with 12 nucleotides matching TRBD2. Per the germline V gene, CDR1 is GTSNPN and CDR2 is SVGIG (reference sequence). This CDR3 has 16 residues. V shed 3 bases, J shed 4 bases, and the junction held 10 bases outside the gene matches. For the CDR3, the DNA is TGTGCCTGGAGCCTTCCACTAGCGGGGGGAAGGTACGAGCAGTACTTC. Residues: CAWSLPLAGGRYEQYF.

The gene calls are TRBV7-9 and TRBJ2-7; 7 bases align to TRBD1. Germline V gene data show CDR1 as SEHNR and CDR2 as FQNEAQ (reference sequence). The CDR3 loop spans 16 amino acids. With 5 bases clipped from V and 4 bases from J, the junction kept 14 bases outside the gene matches. In nucleotides, the CDR3 is TGTGCCAGCAGCCGAACCGAGGGGGCCACCCAATACGAGCAGTACTTC. It specifies CASSRTEGATQYEQYF.

The table lists this clone with a few counts. The CDR3 DNA sequence: TGTGCCAGCATTTTTCATGGGGGCCGCCCAGATACGCAGTATTTT. Encoded protein: CASIFHGGRPDTQYF. The V call is TRBV6-5, the J call TRBJ2-3; D possibly corresponds to TRBD1 (6 bases). This CDR3 comprises 15 residues. The germline V gene has CDR1 MNHEY and CDR2 SVGAGI. With 7 bases removed from V and 4 bases from J, the gap between germline ends came to 18 bases.

The chain combines TRBV7-9 with TRBJ1-6; 10 positions match TRBD1. The CDR3 extends over 14 amino acids. J gave up 8 bases and V 6 bases, and 4 bases lay outside the gene matches. Germline assignment: CDR1 SEHNR and CDR2 FQNEAQ (reference sequence). The CDR3 DNA reads as TGTGCCAGCAGTGTGGGACAGGGGTATTCACCCCTCCACTTT. Protein product: CASSVGQGYSPLHF.

The rearrangement links TRBV5-1 to TRBJ2-7; D possibly corresponds to TRBD1 (5 bases). Germline V gives CDR1 SGHRS, CDR2 YFSETQ. V lost 1 base and J 5 bases, leaving 13 bases between the germline ends. The CDR3 runs to 14 residues. The CDR3 nucleotides are TGCGCCAGCAGCTTGCAGGGTAATGCAAACGAGCAGTACTTC. The encoded protein is CASSLQGNANEQYF.